The 5 T cell receptor beta chains listed next were all sequenced from one sample in a study of vaccination effects on CD4 cells after COVID-19 (dated by TCRdb to between 2021 and 2024). After 10 to 11 days of culture, CD4+ T cells were isolated with the EasySep CD4+ T cell isolation kit. Participants received two doses of either the BNT162b2 or the mRNA-1273 mRNA SARS-CoV-2 vaccine. These receptors are not linked to any known antigen. Libraries were built with the immunoSEQ multiplex PCR assay. TCRdb mirrors the immuneACCESS table, restricted to in-frame sequences. Some clones are absent from its copies; in checked studies, under half trace to an unresolved V gene, and the reason for the others is unknown. In this sample the table shows just under 75,000 clones, roughly 73% of which occur a single time. The ten largest clones represent approximately 2% of the sample. Sequencing used CD4+ T cells from PBMCs cultured without peptide, obtained after COVID-19 vaccination. These receptors were collected from a human donor who received a COVID-19 vaccine.

The chain uses TRBV21-1 and TRBJ2-3; the D call of TRBD1 is as the table states it, not checked on the DNA. TRBV21-1 is a pseudogene locus. CDR3 length: 17 residues. DNA for the CDR3: TGTGCCAGCAGCCCCTTAGACAGGGGGCCTAGCACAGATACGCAGTATTTT. Translation: CASSPLDRGPSTDTQYF.

The chain couples TRBV5-8 to TRBJ1-1; D might be TRBD1 (6 bases). The CDR3 contains 16 residues. Germline values: CDR1 SGHTS, CDR2 YDEGEE. Deletions cut 1 base from V and 2 bases from J, with 15 bases between. The CDR3 bases are TGTGCCAGCAGCTTGCGTGGGGGCGGGCGAAACACTGAAGCTTTCTTT. It yields the protein CASSLRGGGRNTEAFF.

The rearrangement links TRBV30 to TRBJ2-3; possibly TRBD1 for D (6 bases). The CDR3 has 14 residues. In germline, CDR1 is GTSNPN, CDR2 SVGIG (reference sequence). V was pared by 4 bases and J by 0 bases, with 11 bases between. CDR3 residues: CAWKTGISTDTQYF. The CDR3 DNA reads as TGTGCCTGGAAAACAGGGATAAGCACAGATACGCAGTATTTT.

The CDR3 region is CASSQVLTRGRQETQYF. CDR3 nucleotide sequence: TGCGCCAGCAGCCAAGTATTGACCCGGGGGCGACAAGAGACCCAGTACTTC. J is TRBJ2-5 and V is TRBV4-1; D possibly uses TRBD1 or TRBD2 (6 bases each). The CDR3 has 17 amino acids. Per germline, CDR1 MGHRA and CDR2 YSYEKL. V lost 1 base, J lost 2 bases, and 17 bases lay in between.

J is TRBJ2-1 and V is TRBV25-1; 9 nucleotides match TRBD1. CDR1 MGHDK and CDR2 SYGVNS come from the germline V gene. CDR3 length: 14 residues. J was trimmed by 1 base and V by 8 bases; bases with no gene match: 3. CDR3 sequence: CASLGQGSYNEQFF. In DNA form, the CDR3 reads TGTGCCAGCCTGGGACAGGGATCCTACAATGAGCAGTTCTTC.